This T cell receptor (beta chain) was observed in a study of identical twins. From the 5' RACE reads, TCRdb called clonotypes with MiXCR, one entry per CDR3 protein. The sample consists of 500,000 or so distinct CDR3 sequences, 14% of them appearing once. This clonotype turned up a few times. Antigen unknown. General study findings and limits: In zero-insertion analyses, partial confounding could arise from invariant MAIT and iNKT cells. In monozygotic twins, models underestimated the sharing of out-of-frame TCR alpha. For cord blood, abundant beta clonotypes had fewer insertions, unlike memory repertoires, which showed none.

Trimming shortened V by 0 bases and J by 3 bases, and 8 bases separated the two germline ends. Germline V gene sequence: CDR1 SEHNR, CDR2 FQNEAQ (reference sequence). The CDR3 is 15 residues long. These data also formed part of another study, on yellow fever vaccine responses in identical twins. This second study notes: Twins' vaccine T cell response reportedly gave the appearance of partial convergence and partial personalization.

V gene TRBV7-9 combines with J gene TRBJ2-2; D is ambiguous. This receptor was taken from a woman under 30 in good health. Sequenced material: CD4+ T cells sorted from blood. The CDR3 nucleotides read TGTGCCAGCAGCTTAGCGGATGGATACACCGGGGAGCTGTTTTTT. It encodes CASSLADGYTGELFF. The full variable domain, in which reference TRBV7-9 and TRBJ2-2 provide the parts outside the CDR3, is DTGVSQNPRHKITKRGQNVTFRCDPISEHNRLYWYRQTLGQGPEFLTYFQNEAQLEKSRLLSDRFSAERPKGSFSTLEIQRTEQGDSAMYLCASSLADGYTGELFFGEGSRLTVL.